This record concerns one T cell receptor beta chain sequence. Its antigen is as yet unknown. The data belong to a study of long-term antiretroviral therapy in people with HIV. Overall study results and limits: Whichever time point was examined, clones expanded before ART dominated the repertoire.

In germline, CDR1 is LNHNV, CDR2 YYDKDF (reference sequence). The CDR3 length is 15 residues. Trimming removed 5 bases from V and 4 bases from J; junction bases left unmatched: 8. Everyone in the study who had HIV was treated in the United States. Samples held 1-10 million cryopreserved PBMC, and DNA extraction followed. Researchers report immunoSEQ v3.0 was run at survey level. In sequencing, roughly 35,000-50,000 T-cell genomes per sample were targeted. Sequenced by immunoSEQ multiplex PCR; TCRdb stores in-frame clones only, minus some. The sample carries 20,000 to 25,000 clones, 80% to 95% recorded once.

This material consisted of unsorted PBMCs, taken 4.4 years after starting antiretroviral therapy. The receptor comes from a woman in her fifties or sixties with HIV. The gene calls are TRBV15 and TRBJ2-3; TRBD2 matches at 8 bases. The CDR3 reads CATSGTRLAADTQYF. The CDR3 bases are TGTGCCACCAGCGGGACTAGGTTGGCTGCAGATACGCAGTATTTT.